The present T cell receptor beta chain was sequenced within a study of T cells in tuberculosis. The repertoire was sequenced with immunoSEQ multiplex PCR; TCRdb's copy has only in-frame clones and lacks some. The data show 6,500 to 8,000 clones, with roughly 94% seen just once and around a tenth held by the top ten. Germline CDR1 and CDR2: SGHRS and YFSETQ. This CDR3 contains 17 residues. With V trimmed by 1 base and J by 8 bases, 14 bases remained unmatched. Sequenced sample: PBMCs. The chain has TRBV5-1 and TRBJ2-1, with 8 bases lining up with TRBD2. The receptor comes from an adult with tuberculosis. For the CDR3, the DNA is TGCGCCAGCAGCTTGATTAGCGGGAATATTCGGGGGTATGAGCAGTTCTTC. Its translation: CASSLISGNIRGYEQFF.